The present T cell receptor (beta chain) was sequenced within a study of blood T cell repertoires in COVID-19. In the study overall: Italy, Spain and the United States were the sources of the convalescent and acute COVID-19 samples. Sample material is recorded as cDNA or gDNA derived from T cells, B-cell-depleted T cells, or PBMCs.

This clone was detected once. CDR3 size: 13 residues. CDR1 is KGHSH and CDR2 is LQKENI in the germline V gene. The V gene lost 4 bases and the J gene lost 5 bases, with 11 bases spanning the gap. As originally analysed: The assay estimated nucleated cells by amplifying reference gene primers. Produced via immunoSEQ multiplex PCR; TCRdb's table is partial and in-frame only. V and J calls and clone size are those listed in that table; D and trimming were worked out from the DNA. The sample lists approximately 260,000 clones, 70% to 90% occurring once. The source material was peripheral blood. The genes are TRBV18 and TRBJ1-1; tentatively, D is TRBD1 (5 bases). The receptor comes from a woman between 70 and 85 years old with acute or convalescent COVID-19. The CDR3 sequence: CASSLQGRTEAFF. DNA for the CDR3: TGTGCCAGCTCACTGCAGGGAAGAACTGAAGCTTTCTTT.